A selection of T cell receptor beta chains follows, all from one sample in a study of response to subunit inactivated influenza vaccine. TCRdb reanalysed the RT-PCR reads using MiXCR and keeps one entry per CDR3 protein. The data contain 500,000 to 600,000 distinct CDR3 sequences, about 11% of them singletons. These same data were also listed under a study on T cells expressing NK-cell markers.

The source material was PBMCs from blood, sampled on the day of vaccination. All receptors come from a man aged 45-60 years who received an inactivated influenza vaccine. CDR3s leave out the opening cysteine and the closing phenylalanine or tryptophan. The D gene is left open where the match is weak. Clone size is shown for a subset of rows, as once, few, many or a class of expanded clone.

>TRBD1|TRBV7-2|few
ASSPLTGNEKLF
>-|TRBV15|few
ATSRGASNEQF
>TRBD1|TRBV6-1|-
ASSPTGFTDTQY
>-|TRBV6-1|few
ASSEQGANYGYT
>TRBD1|TRBV5-1|-
ASSQGQGSQNIQY
>TRBD1|TRBV11-2|few
ASSFRPTGDGYT
>TRBD1|TRBV20-1|-
SATGGNEKLF
>TRBD1|TRBV11-2|few
ASSWAFLQGADEQY
>-|TRBV20-1|few
SAQPATQPQH
>-|TRBV4-3|-
ASSQESRAYNSPLH
>TRBD1|TRBV7-8|-
ASSLVDRGYEQY
>TRBD1|TRBV28|-
ASSYTLGQGRETQY
>TRBD2|TRBV7-9|few
ASSLAEGLGETQY
>-|TRBV2|many
ATQGRAGVEQY
>TRBD2|TRBV28|many
ASSSLRRASGSGGGETQY
>-|TRBV15|few
ATSAKETQY
>TRBD2|TRBV12-3/TRBV12-4|-
ASRPRAGEFGELF
>-|TRBV21-1|-
ASSKVPGQGLSGANVLT
>-|TRBV18|many
ASSSKNTEAF
>-|TRBV12-3/TRBV12-4|few
ASRAGEKLF
>TRBD2|TRBV5-1|-
ASRRLAVFGEQF
>TRBD1|TRBV4-3|-
ASSQETGGSSVAETQY
>TRBD1|TRBV5-1|-
ASSSTGGAGTGELF
>-|TRBV19|-
ASTRTGLQRELF
>-|TRBV12-3/TRBV12-4|many
ASSLDGYQPQH
>TRBD1|TRBV18|-
ASSPVTTGVEQY
>-|TRBV10-3|few
AISEFSTRYEQY
>-|TRBV10-3|-
AISERGDHQPQH
>-|TRBV20-1|-
SARPGVYEQY
>-|TRBV7-8|-
ASGRGNYGYT
>TRBD1|TRBV12-3/TRBV12-4|-
ASSAQFGTGGIRGYT
>TRBD2|TRBV28|few
ASSLGTTYTQY
>-|TRBV20-1|-
SARDWGSGDTQY
>-|TRBV30|-
AWSVKDGTYEQY
>-|TRBV20-1|-
SALAGSGANVLT
>-|TRBV7-9|many
ASSLGSRVAEAF
>TRBD1|TRBV5-1|-
ASSLHSGQGSGYT
>-|TRBV20-1|few
SARQRLDEAF
>TRBD1|TRBV6-1|many
ASSRDRVNTEAF
>-|TRBV20-1|few
SARTPPGGNQPQH
>TRBD2|TRBV6-5|few
ASSYLAGDLHEQY
>-|TRBV20-1|few
SARDTGSRPQH
>-|TRBV4-2|-
ASSPKGNTGELF
>-|TRBV5-1|few
ASSLGLNADTQY
>TRBD2|TRBV2|few
ASTASGNQETQY
>TRBD1|TRBV20-1|few
SALDRDPTDTQY
>-|TRBV12-3/TRBV12-4|-
ASTLDGVQETQY
>TRBD1|TRBV12-3/TRBV12-4|few
ASTPLDRGRFGTQY
>TRBD2|TRBV20-1|few
SGTSGSLSTDTQY
>TRBD2|TRBV9|-
ASRPSGSETDTQY
>-|TRBV5-1|-
ASSLGALQGVGETQY
>-|TRBV24-1|-
ATSSNYGHYEQY